This T cell receptor (beta chain) was found in a study of vaccination and CD4 T cells after COVID-19. Treatment here: approximately 10-day PBMC culture with coronavirus spike peptide pools or control peptides (ViraFEST assay). Sequencing of DNA taken from cultured CD4+ T cells relied on the Oncomine TCR Beta short-read assay. TCRdb used MiXCR to reprocess the PCR reads, holding one entry per CDR3 protein. This sample carries 9,000 to 15,000 distinct CDR3 sequences, around 59% of them seen once, and the ten largest clones take around 13%. About this clonotype itself: Its antigen is unidentified.

The sequenced sample consisted of CD4+ T cells from blood, cultured in vitro. This TCR was sampled from a human donor who had recovered from COVID-19.

Here the CDR3 DNA reads TGTGCCTGGAGTCCCCCAGGGGGGGGTTTGGATGAGCAGTTCTTC. Translated: CAWSPPGGGLDEQFF. The rearrangement uses TRBV30 and TRBJ2-1; perhaps D is TRBD1 or TRBD2 (7 bases each). Germline CDR1 and CDR2: GTSNPN and SVGIG (reference sequence). Deletions cut 2 bases from V and 8 bases from J, with 19 bases between. The CDR3 loop spans 15 amino acids.